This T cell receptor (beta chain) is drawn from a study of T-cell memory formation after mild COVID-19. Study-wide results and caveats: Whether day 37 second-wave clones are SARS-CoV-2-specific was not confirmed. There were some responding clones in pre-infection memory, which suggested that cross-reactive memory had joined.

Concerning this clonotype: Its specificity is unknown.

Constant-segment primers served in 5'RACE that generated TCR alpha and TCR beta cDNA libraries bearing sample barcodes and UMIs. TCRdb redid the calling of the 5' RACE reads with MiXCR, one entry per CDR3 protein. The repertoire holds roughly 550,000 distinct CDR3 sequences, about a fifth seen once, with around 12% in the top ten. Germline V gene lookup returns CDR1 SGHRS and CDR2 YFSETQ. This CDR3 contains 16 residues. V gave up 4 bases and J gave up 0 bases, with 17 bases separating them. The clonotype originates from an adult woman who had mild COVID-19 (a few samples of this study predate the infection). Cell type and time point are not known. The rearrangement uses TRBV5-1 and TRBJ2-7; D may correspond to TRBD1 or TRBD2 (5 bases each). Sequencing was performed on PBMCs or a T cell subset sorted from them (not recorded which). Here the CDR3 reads CASSPGDRGPSYEQYF. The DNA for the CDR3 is TGCGCCAGCAGCCCCGGGGATAGGGGCCCCTCCTACGAGCAGTACTTC.